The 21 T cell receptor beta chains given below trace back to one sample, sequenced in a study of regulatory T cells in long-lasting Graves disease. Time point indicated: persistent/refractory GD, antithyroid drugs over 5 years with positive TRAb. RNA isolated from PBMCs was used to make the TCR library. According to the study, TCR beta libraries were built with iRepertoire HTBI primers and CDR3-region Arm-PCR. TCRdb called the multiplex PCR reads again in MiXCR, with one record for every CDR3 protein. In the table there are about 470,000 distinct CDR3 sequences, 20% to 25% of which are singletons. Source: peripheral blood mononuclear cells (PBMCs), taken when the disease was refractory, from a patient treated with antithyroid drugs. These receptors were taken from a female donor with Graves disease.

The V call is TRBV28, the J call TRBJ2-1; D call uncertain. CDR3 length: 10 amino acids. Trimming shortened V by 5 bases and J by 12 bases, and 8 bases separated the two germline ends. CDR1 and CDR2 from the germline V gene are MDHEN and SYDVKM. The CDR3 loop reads CASSTRRQFF. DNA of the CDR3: TGTGCCAGCAGTACCCGCAGGCAGTTCTTC.

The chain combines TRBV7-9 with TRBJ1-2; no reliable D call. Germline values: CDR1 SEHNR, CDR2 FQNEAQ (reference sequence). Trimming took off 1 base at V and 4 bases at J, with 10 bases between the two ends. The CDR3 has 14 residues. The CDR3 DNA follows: TGTGCCAGCAGCTTAGTGGGCAGCGCCTATGGCTACACCTTC. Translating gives CASSLVGSAYGYTF.

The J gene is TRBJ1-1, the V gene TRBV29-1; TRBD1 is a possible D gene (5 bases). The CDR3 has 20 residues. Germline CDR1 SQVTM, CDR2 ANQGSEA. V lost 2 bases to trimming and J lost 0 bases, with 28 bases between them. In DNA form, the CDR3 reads TGCAGCGTTGAAAACGTACTGGGGGGAAGCTTATCGCGCATGAACACTGAAGCTTTCTTT. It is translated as CSVENVLGGSLSRMNTEAFF.

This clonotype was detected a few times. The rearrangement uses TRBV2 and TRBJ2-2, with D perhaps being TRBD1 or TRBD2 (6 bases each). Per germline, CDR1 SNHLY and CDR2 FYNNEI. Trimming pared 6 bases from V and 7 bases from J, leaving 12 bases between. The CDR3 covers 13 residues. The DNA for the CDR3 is TGTGCCAGCAGGGGGGGCCCGGGCGGGGAGCTGTTTTTT. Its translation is CASRGGPGGELFF.

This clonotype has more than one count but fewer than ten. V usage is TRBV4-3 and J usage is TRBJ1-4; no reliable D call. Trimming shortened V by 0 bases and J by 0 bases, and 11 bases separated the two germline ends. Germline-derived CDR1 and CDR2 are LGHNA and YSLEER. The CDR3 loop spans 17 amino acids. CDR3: CASSQDGASSTNEKLFF. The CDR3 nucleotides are TGCGCCAGCAGCCAAGACGGCGCCTCCTCAACTAATGAAAAACTGTTTTTT.

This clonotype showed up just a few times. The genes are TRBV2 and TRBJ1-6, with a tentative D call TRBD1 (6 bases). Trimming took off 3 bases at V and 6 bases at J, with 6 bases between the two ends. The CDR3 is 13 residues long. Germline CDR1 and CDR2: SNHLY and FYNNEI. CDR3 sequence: CASSDRGNSPLHF. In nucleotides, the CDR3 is TGTGCCAGCAGTGACAGGGGTAATTCACCCCTCCACTTT.

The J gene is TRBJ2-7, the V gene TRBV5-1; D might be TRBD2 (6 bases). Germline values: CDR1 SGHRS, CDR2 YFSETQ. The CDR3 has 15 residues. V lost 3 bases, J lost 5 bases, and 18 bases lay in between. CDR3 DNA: TGCGCCAGCAGCTGGGCTAACCGGGACTTCGACGAGCAGTACTTC. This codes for CASSWANRDFDEQYF.

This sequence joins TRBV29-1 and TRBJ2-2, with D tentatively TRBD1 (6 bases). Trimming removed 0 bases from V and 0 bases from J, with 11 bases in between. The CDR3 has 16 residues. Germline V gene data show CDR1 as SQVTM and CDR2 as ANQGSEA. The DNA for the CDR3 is TGCAGCGTTGAAGACGTCAGGGGCCCGAACACCGGGGAGCTGTTTTTT. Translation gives CSVEDVRGPNTGELFF.

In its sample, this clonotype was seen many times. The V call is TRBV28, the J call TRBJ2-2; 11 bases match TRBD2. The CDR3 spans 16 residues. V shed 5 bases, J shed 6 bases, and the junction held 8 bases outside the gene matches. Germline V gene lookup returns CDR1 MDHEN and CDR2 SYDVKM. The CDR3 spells CASSDQLAGVSGELFF. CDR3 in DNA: TGTGCCAGCAGTGATCAACTAGCGGGAGTCTCCGGGGAGCTGTTTTTT.

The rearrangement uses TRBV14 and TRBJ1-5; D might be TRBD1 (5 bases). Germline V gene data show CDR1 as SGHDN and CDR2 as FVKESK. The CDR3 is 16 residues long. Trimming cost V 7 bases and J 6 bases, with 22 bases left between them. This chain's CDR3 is CASTKGRQGGGQPQHF. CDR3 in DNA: TGTGCCAGCACCAAAGGCCGGCAGGGTGGCGGTCAGCCCCAGCATTTT.

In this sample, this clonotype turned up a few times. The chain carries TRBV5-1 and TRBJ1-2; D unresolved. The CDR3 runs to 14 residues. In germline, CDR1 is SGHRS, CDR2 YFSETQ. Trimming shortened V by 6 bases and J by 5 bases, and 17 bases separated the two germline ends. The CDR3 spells CASIWQPGLYGYTF. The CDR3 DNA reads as TGCGCCAGCATCTGGCAGCCCGGCCTATATGGCTACACCTTC.

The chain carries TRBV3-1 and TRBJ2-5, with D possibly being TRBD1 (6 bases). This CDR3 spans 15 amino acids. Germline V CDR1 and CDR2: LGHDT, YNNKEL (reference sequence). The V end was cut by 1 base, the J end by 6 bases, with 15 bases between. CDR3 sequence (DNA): TGTGCCAGCAGCCAAGTTTCAGGGGCAGAGAAGACCCAGTACTTC. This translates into CASSQVSGAEKTQYF.

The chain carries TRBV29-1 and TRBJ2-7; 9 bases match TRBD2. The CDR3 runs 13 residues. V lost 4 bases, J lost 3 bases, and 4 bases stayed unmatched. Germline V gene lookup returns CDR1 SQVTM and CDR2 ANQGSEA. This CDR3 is CSVVLAGFYEQYF. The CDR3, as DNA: TGCAGCGTTGTCCTAGCGGGATTCTACGAGCAGTACTTC.

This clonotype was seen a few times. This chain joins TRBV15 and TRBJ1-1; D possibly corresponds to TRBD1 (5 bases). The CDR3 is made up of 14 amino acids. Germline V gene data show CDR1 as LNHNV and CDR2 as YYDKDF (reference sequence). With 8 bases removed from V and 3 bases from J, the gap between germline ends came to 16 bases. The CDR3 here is CATDGYGAHTEAFF. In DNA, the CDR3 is TGTGCCACCGACGGTTATGGGGCACACACTGAAGCTTTCTTT.

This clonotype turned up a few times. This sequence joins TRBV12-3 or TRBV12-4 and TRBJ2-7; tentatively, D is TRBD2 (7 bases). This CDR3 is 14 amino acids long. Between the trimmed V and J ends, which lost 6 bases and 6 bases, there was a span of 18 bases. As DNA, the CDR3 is TGTGCCAGCAGCCTCCGACGGGGGGCCGGCGAGCAGTACTTC. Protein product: CASSLRRGAGEQYF.

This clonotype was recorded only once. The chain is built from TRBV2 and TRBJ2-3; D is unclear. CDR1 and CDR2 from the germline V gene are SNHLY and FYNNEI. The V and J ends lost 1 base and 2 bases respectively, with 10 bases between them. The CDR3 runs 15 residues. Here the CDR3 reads CASSEGSHNTDTQYF. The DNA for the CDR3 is TGTGCCAGCAGTGAAGGTTCCCACAACACAGATACGCAGTATTTT.

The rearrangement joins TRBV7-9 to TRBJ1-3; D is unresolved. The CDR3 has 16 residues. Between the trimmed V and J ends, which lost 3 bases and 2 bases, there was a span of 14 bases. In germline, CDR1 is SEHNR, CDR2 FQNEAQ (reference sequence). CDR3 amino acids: CASSLMVSRTGNTIYF. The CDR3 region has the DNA TGTGCCAGCAGCTTGATGGTGTCGCGTACTGGAAACACCATATATTTT. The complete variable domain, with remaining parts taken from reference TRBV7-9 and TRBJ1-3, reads DTGVSQNPRHKITKRGQNVTFRCDPISEHNRLYWYRQTLGQGPEFLTYFQNEAQLEKSRLLSDRFSAERPKGSFSTLEIQRTEQGDSAMYLCASSLMVSRTGNTIYFGEGSWLTVV.

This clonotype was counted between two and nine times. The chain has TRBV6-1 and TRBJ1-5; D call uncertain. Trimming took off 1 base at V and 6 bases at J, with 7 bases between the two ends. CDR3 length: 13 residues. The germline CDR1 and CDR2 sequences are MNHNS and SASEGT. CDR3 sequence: CASSEVGIQPQHF. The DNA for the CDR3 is TGTGCCAGCAGTGAAGTAGGGATTCAGCCCCAGCATTTT.

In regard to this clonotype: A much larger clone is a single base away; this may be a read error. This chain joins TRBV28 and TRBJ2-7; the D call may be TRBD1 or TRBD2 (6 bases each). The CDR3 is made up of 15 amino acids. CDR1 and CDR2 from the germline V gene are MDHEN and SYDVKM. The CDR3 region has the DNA TGTGCCAGCAGCACTCTGTCGGGGGCAGGTTACGAGCAGGACTTC. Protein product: CASSTLSGAGYEQDF.

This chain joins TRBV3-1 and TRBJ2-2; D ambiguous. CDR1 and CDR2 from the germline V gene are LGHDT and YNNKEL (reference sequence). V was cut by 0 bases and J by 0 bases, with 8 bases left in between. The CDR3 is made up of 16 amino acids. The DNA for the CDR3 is TGTGCCAGCAGCCAAGATTATTTTTCGAACACCGGGGAGCTGTTTTTT. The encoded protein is CASSQDYFSNTGELFF.

The CDR3 sequence: CASSLTGTGQYF. DNA of the CDR3: TGTGCCAGCAGCCTGACAGGGACGGGGCAGTACTTC. The chain recombines TRBV7-9 with TRBJ2-7, with 7 nucleotides matching TRBD1. The V gene's germline CDR1 is SEHNR and CDR2 FQNEAQ (reference sequence). CDR3 length equals 12 residues. The V and J ends lost 5 bases and 9 bases, in that order; junction bases with no gene match: 7. The full variable domain, rest sourced from reference TRBV7-9 and TRBJ2-7, is DTGVSQNPRHKITKRGQNVTFRCDPISEHNRLYWYRQTLGQGPEFLTYFQNEAQLEKSRLLSDRFSAERPKGSFSTLEIQRTEQGDSAMYLCASSLTGTGQYFGPGTRLTVT.